The clone carrying this TCR beta chain was seen more than once but under ten times. No antigen is known for it. PCR was performed using 60 Vbeta and 13 Jbeta primers. The protocol was immunoSEQ multiplex PCR, while the TCRdb copy is restricted to in-frame clones and leaves out a portion. The sample has 200,000 or so clones; around 81% are singletons. This record comes from a study of cytomegalovirus exposure and HLA in healthy donors. Germline V gene data show CDR1 as LGHNA and CDR2 as YNFKEQ. Trimming cost V 0 bases and J 4 bases; bases outside gene matches: 9. This CDR3 is 17 amino acids long. Findings and limits, study-wide: The study listed under 200 cytomegalovirus-associated TCR beta chains. Highly shared variants forming one cluster were likely a sequencing artifact. Among TCR beta chains of equal frequency, HLA-associated ones were more clonally expanded in a later analysis. Most of the TCR beta V segments (in an earlier analysis) were productive either about 87% or about 30% of the time.

The receptor was derived from a woman between 18 and 29 years old in good health and CMV-seropositive. The chain combines TRBV4-2 with TRBJ2-5; TRBD2 matches at 9 bases. Source material: PBMCs. Here the CDR3 reads CASSQDGGAGGPETQYF. The CDR3 nucleotides read TGTGCCAGCAGCCAAGATGGTGGAGCGGGGGGCCCAGAGACCCAGTACTTC.